One and the same sample provided the 12 T cell receptor beta chains below, sequenced in a study of shared clonotypes between healthy human individuals. Naive CD8 populations comprised CD45RO-negative cells positively selected for CCR7, excluding terminally differentiated effector memory CD45RA+ cells. Only in-frame clones appear in the TCRdb table, and some are missing; sequencing was by immunoSEQ multiplex PCR. The sample yields nearly 2 million clones, about 95% seen once. The sample taken for sequencing was naive CD8+ T cells sorted from blood. These receptors all stem from a man younger than 35 in good health.

The CDR3 here is CASSPAVAYYGYTF. CDR3 DNA: TGTGCCAGCAGTCCCGCAGTGGCATACTATGGCTACACCTTC. The chain has TRBV6-5 and TRBJ1-2; unclear D gene. V lost 5 bases, J lost 3 bases, and 13 bases lay in between. The germline V gene has CDR1 MNHEY and CDR2 SVGAGI. The CDR3 consists of 14 residues.

The chain has TRBV7-2 and TRBJ2-4, with a tentative D call TRBD2 (5 bases). This CDR3 is 17 amino acids long. Trimming removed 1 base at V and 1 base at J, with 14 bases between. Germline V gene lookup returns CDR1 SGHTA and CDR2 FQGNSA. This CDR3 is CASSLGGWPPAKNIQYF. For the CDR3, the DNA is TGTGCCAGCAGCTTAGGAGGGTGGCCCCCGGCCAAAAACATTCAGTACTTC. The whole variable domain, filled in from reference TRBV7-2 and TRBJ2-4, reads GAGVSQSPSNKVTEKGKDVELRCDPISGHTALYWYRQSLGQGLEFLIYFQGNSAPDKSGLPSDRFSAERTGGSVSTLTIQRTQQEDSAVYLCASSLGGWPPAKNIQYFGAGTRLSVL.

The V and J genes are TRBV27 and TRBJ2-7; 9 positions match TRBD2. J was trimmed by 0 bases and V by 3 bases; bases with no gene match: 6. The CDR3 is made up of 16 amino acids. Germline V gene data show CDR1 as MNHEY and CDR2 as SMNVEV (reference sequence). CDR3 in amino acids: CASSFGGRELSYEQYF. In nucleotides, the CDR3 is TGTGCCAGCAGTTTTGGCGGGAGGGAACTCTCCTACGAGCAGTACTTC.

The V gene is TRBV6-5, the J gene TRBJ2-2; 11 bases match TRBD1. The CDR3 contains 15 residues. The V gene's germline CDR1 is MNHEY and CDR2 SVGAGI. V gave up 6 bases and J gave up 7 bases; unmatched junction bases: 7. The CDR3 sequence is CASSSTGTGGGELFF. As DNA, the CDR3 is TGTGCCAGCAGCTCGACCGGGACAGGGGGCGGGGAGCTGTTTTTT.

This chain connects TRBV4-1 to TRBJ1-1; a weak D match, TRBD1 (5 bases). Germline CDR1 MGHRA, CDR2 YSYEKL. This CDR3 contains 14 residues. Deletions cut 3 bases from V and 7 bases from J, with 15 bases between. The CDR3 loop reads CASSHTWAGGEAFF. The CDR3 nucleotides are TGCGCCAGCAGCCATACGTGGGCGGGGGGTGAAGCTTTCTTT.

The chain joins TRBV7-6 to TRBJ2-5; no clear D. CDR1 and CDR2 from the germline V gene are SGHVS and FNYEAQ. Trimming left V 1 base short and J 5 bases short, with 14 bases between. This CDR3 is 15 amino acids long. CDR3 in DNA: TGTGCCAGCAGCTTAGTCGCCTCTGCTCGGGAGACCCAGTACTTC. This sequence encodes CASSLVASARETQYF.

This clone was seen once. V gene TRBV13 combines with J gene TRBJ2-5; tentatively, D is TRBD1 or TRBD2 (6 bases each). The CDR3 length is 14 residues. CDR1 is PRHDT and CDR2 is FYEKMQ in the germline V gene (reference sequence). Trimming removed 8 bases at V and 5 bases at J, with 18 bases between. CDR3 in amino acids: CASGVMGGAETQYF. The CDR3 DNA is TGTGCCAGCGGGGTCATGGGGGGCGCGGAGACCCAGTACTTC.

This clone appeared once. The V and J genes are TRBV30 and TRBJ1-6, with D perhaps matching TRBD1 (6 bases). The CDR3 runs 14 residues. Germline V gene lookup returns CDR1 GTSNPN and CDR2 SVGIG (reference sequence). The V end was cut by 5 bases, the J end by 6 bases, with 14 bases between. CDR3 bases: TGTGCCTGGGGAGGAGGGGGTAGTAATTCACCCCTCCACTTT. It is translated as CAWGGGGSNSPLHF.

J is TRBJ2-7 and V is TRBV15; 8 positions agree with TRBD2. In germline, CDR1 is LNHNV, CDR2 YYDKDF (reference sequence). The CDR3 runs 13 residues. V was pared by 9 bases and J by 5 bases, with 9 bases of the junction left unmatched. The CDR3 DNA reads as TGTGCCACTGGACTAGCCGGGGGGAACGAGCAGTACTTC. This encodes CATGLAGGNEQYF.

This clone turned up a few times. The same CDR3 arises from other DNA sequences in this sample as well. The rearrangement joins TRBV6-5 to TRBJ1-1; D remains unclear. CDR3 size: 13 residues. Per the germline V gene, CDR1 is MNHEY and CDR2 is SVGAGI. The germline V and J ends were trimmed by 0 bases and 1 base, with 3 bases remaining between them. The CDR3: CASSYSANTEAFF. The CDR3 bases are TGTGCCAGCAGTTACTCAGCGAACACTGAAGCTTTCTTT.

The chain has TRBV28 and TRBJ1-5; D is perhaps TRBD1 (5 bases). V was pared by 3 bases and J by 3 bases, with 9 bases between. CDR1 is MDHEN, CDR2 SYDVKM, per germline. The length of the CDR3 is 14 residues. The CDR3 DNA is TGTGCCAGCAGTTTCCGACAGATCAATCAGCCCCAGCATTTT. Its translation: CASSFRQINQPQHF.

This chain connects TRBV12-5 to TRBJ2-1; 11 bases match TRBD2. This CDR3 has 14 residues. Trimming removed 1 base from V and 8 bases from J; junction bases left unmatched: 1. Germline CDR1 LGHNT, CDR2 FRNRAP. The CDR3 here is CASGLGLAGHEQFF. The CDR3 DNA reads as TGTGCTAGTGGTTTGGGACTAGCGGGACATGAGCAGTTCTTC.